This T cell receptor beta chain was sequenced during a study of sequential checkpoint blockade in melanoma (dated by TCRdb to between 2017 and 2020). Broadly, across the study: Patients were randomized 1:1 to first-line nivolumab followed by ipilimumab (arm A) or ipilimumab followed by nivolumab (arm B). Roughly three quarters of the matched pre- and post-treatment tumor biopsy pairs came from the same lesion. Maintenance nivolumab came after both trial sequences. Matched tumor biopsies were taken from about two dozen patients before treatment and at week 13, after single-agent nivolumab (arm A) or ipilimumab (arm B). DNA from about 100 pretreatment melanoma tumor samples underwent TCRbeta immunosequencing.

The paper's findings and limits, for the study overall: Tumor T-cell fraction and clonality correlated with PD-L1 staining and CD8+ T-cell counts but not with mutational load. Clinical benefit was about 30 times more likely to be achieved by patients whose tumor T-cell fraction and clonality increased by week 13. In the nivolumab-first arm (arm A), pretreatment tumor TIL clonality was associated with response (P = .04). Larger, independent patient cohorts are needed to validate the response-prediction model that combines TCR metrics and mutation burden. Small sample sizes and reduced statistical power limited the within-arm analyses of tumor T-cell fraction.

V trim: 6 bases; J trim: 6 bases; unmatched bases: 2. The CDR3 runs 14 amino acids, cysteine and phenylalanine included. Solely the CDR3 DNA is kept, with 42 bases framed from the first base. Reading the germline V gene gives CDR1 MNHGY and CDR2 SAAAGT. Notes on this clone: The antigen it binds to is not known. It has no much larger one-base neighbor in the sample; base qualities were not kept.

In light of the paper, this sample's treatment or condition label describes: randomized to nivolumab then ipilimumab (arm A) or the reverse (arm B). None of the trial patients had been given prior DNA-damaging chemotherapy. Samples were obtained from patients with melanoma enrolled in CheckMate 064, a randomized, open-label phase II trial of sequential checkpoint blockade. Tumor TCR sequencing used genomic DNA from formalin-fixed paraffin-embedded (FFPE) tissue samples. The immunoSEQ Assay was used to immunosequence TCRbeta CDR3 regions from genomic DNA. Prior to high-throughput sequencing, genomic DNA was amplified by bias-controlled multiplex PCR. The study's processing was this. To quantify the absolute abundance of each unique TCRbeta CDR3 region, the sequences were collapsed and filtered. Clonality, defined as 1 minus Pielou's evenness, was calculated using only productive rearrangements. Tumor T-cell fraction was calculated by normalizing TCRbeta template counts to usable DNA, which was estimated from several housekeeping genes. Clones with significantly greater frequencies in on-treatment versus baseline samples were identified using a previously published method. Here the immuneACCESS table is served through TCRdb, limited to in-frame sequences with V and J called. Missing clones are a known gap in these copies; in checked studies unresolved V genes cover under half, and the rest lacks a known reason. D and trimming come from the DNA, and the V and J calls and clone size come from that table. The table for this sample lists 8,000 to 10,000 clones; about 24% of them were counted only once. Jointly, the top ten make up about a sixth of the sample.

The rearrangement joined TRBV6-8 to TRBJ2-2; 12 bases in between match TRBD2. This TCR came from a human donor with melanoma. The sample here was tumor tissue (inferred from file names), taken from a patient given nivolumab and ipilimumab in sequence. The DNA reads TGTGCCAGCAGGGCTAGCGGGAGGGCCGGGGAGCTGTTTTTT. It codes for CASRASGRAGELFF.